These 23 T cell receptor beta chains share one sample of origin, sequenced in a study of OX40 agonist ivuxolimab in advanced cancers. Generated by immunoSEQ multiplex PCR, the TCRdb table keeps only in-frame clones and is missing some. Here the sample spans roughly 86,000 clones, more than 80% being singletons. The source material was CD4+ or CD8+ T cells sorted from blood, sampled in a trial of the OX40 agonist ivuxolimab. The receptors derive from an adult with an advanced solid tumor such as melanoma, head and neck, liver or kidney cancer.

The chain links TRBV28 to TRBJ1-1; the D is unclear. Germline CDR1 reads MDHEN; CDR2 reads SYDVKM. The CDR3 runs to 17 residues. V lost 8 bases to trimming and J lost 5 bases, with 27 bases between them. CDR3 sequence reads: CASHRVVYTKEGTEAFF. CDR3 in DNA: TGTGCCAGCCATAGGGTAGTTTACACAAAAGAGGGAACTGAAGCTTTCTTT. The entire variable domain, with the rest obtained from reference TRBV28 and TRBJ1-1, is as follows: DVKVTQSSRYLVKRTGEKVFLECVQDMDHENMFWYRQDPGLGLRLIYFSYDVKMKEKGDIPEGYSVSREKKERFSLILESASTNQTSMYLCASHRVVYTKEGTEAFFGQGTRLTVV.

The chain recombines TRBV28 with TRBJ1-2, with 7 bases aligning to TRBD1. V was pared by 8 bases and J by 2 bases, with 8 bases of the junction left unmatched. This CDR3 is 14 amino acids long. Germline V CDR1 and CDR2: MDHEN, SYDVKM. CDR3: CASGPSGGNYGYTF. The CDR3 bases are TGTGCCAGCGGCCCATCAGGGGGAAACTATGGCTACACCTTC.

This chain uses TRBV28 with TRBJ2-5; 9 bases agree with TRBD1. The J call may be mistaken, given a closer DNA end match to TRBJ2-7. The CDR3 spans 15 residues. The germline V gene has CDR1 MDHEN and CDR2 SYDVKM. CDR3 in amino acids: CASKLRDRADYEQYF. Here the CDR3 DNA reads TGTGCCAGCAAACTCCGGGACAGGGCGGACTACGAGCAGTACTTC.

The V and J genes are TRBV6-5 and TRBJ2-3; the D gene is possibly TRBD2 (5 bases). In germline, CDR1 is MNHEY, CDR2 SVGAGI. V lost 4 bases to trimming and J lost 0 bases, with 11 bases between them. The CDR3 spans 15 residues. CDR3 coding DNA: TGTGCCAGCAGTTTGGAGCGGACTAGCACAGATACGCAGTATTTT. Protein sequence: CASSLERTSTDTQYF.

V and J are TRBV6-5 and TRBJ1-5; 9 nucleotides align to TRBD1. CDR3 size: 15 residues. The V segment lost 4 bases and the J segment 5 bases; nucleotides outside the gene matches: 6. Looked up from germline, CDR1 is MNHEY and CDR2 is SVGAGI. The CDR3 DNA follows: TGTGCCAGCAGTTCCACGGGACAGGGTCATCAGCCCCAGCATTTT. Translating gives CASSSTGQGHQPQHF.

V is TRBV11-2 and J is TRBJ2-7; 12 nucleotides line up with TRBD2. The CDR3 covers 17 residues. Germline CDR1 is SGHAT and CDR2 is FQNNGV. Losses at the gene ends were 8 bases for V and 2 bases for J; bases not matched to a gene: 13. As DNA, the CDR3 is TGTGCCAGCTCCCGCGGGGCTGGGACTAGCGGGCCCTACGAGCAGTACTTC. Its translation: CASSRGAGTSGPYEQYF.

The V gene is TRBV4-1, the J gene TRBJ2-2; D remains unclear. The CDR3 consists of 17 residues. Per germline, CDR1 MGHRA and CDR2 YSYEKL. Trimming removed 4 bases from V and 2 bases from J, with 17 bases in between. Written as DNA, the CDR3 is TGCGCCAGCAGCCGGGCCCCGGGCCTAGGAAACACCGGGGAGCTGTTTTTT. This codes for CASSRAPGLGNTGELFF.

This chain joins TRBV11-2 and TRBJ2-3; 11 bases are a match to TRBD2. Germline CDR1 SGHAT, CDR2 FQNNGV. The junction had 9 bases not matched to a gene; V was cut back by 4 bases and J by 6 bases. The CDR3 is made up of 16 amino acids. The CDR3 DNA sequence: TGTGCCAGCAGCTCGGGCCTAGCGGGGGGTTCGGATACGCAGTATTTT. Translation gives CASSSGLAGGSDTQYF.

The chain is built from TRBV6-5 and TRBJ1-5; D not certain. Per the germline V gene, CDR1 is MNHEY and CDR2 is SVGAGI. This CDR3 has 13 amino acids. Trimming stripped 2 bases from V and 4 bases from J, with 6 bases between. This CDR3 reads CASSYAENQPQHF. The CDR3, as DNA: TGTGCCAGCAGTTACGCAGAGAATCAGCCCCAGCATTTT.

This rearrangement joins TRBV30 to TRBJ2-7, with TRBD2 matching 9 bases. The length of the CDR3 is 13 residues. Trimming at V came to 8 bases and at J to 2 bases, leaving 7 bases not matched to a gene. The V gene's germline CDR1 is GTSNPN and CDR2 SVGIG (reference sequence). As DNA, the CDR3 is TGTGCCACAGCGACTAGCGGAACCTACGAGCAGTACTTC. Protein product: CATATSGTYEQYF.

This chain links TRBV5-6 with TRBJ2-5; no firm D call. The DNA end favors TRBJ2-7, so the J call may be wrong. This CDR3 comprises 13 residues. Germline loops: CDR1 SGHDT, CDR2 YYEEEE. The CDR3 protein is CASSFGSSYEQYF. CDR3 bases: TGTGCCAGCAGCTTCGGCAGCTCCTACGAGCAGTACTTC.

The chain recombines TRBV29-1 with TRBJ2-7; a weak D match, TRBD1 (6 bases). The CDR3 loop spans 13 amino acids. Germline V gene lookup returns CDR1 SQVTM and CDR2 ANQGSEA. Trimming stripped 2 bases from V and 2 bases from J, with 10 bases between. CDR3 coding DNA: TGCAGCGTTGAACAGGGGCAAGCCTACGAGCAGTACTTC. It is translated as CSVEQGQAYEQYF.

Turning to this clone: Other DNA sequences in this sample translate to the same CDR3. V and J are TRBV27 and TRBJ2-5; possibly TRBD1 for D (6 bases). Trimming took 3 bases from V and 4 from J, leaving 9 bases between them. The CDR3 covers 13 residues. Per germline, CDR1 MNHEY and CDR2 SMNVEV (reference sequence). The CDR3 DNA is TGTGCCAGCAGTTTTGGGGGCGGAGAGACCCAGTACTTC. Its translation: CASSFGGGETQYF.

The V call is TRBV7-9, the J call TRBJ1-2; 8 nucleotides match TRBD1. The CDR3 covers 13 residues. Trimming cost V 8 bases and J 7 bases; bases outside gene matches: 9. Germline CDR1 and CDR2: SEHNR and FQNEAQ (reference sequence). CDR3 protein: CASGPTGALGYTF. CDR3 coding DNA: TGTGCCAGCGGACCGACAGGGGCCCTTGGCTACACCTTC. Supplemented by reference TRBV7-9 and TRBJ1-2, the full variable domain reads DTGVSQNPRHKITKRGQNVTFRCDPISEHNRLYWYRQTLGQGPEFLTYFQNEAQLEKSRLLSDRFSAERPKGSFSTLEIQRTEQGDSAMYLCASGPTGALGYTFGSGTRLTVV.

CDR3 residues: CASSPGLAGDFSVYEQYF. The CDR3 DNA sequence: TGCGCCAGCAGCCCGGGACTAGCGGGAGATTTTTCGGTCTACGAGCAGTACTTC. The chain combines TRBV5-1 with TRBJ2-7; TRBD2 aligns across 14 bases. V was clipped by 4 bases and J by 3 bases; unmatched bases: 12. The CDR3 sequence is 18 residues long. CDR1 and CDR2 from the germline V gene are SGHRS and YFSETQ.

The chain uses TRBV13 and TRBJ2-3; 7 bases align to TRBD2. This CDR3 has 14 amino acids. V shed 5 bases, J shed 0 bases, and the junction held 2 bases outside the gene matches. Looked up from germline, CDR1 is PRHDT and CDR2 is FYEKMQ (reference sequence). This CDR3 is CASSDSGSTDTQYF. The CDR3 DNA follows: TGTGCCAGCAGCGATAGCGGGAGCACAGATACGCAGTATTTT.

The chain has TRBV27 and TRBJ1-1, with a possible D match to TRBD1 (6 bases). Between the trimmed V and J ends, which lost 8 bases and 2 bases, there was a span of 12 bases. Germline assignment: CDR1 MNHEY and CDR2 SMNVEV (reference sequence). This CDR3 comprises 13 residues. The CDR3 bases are TGTGCCAGCGGGTTAGGGGGAAACACTGAAGCTTTCTTT. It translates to CASGLGGNTEAFF.

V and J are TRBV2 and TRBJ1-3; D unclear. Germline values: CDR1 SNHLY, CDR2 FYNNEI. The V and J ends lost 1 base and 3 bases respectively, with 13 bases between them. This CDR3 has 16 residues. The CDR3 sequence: CASSEGSGDYGNTIYF. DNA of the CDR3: TGTGCCAGCAGTGAAGGGTCGGGTGATTATGGAAACACCATATATTTT.

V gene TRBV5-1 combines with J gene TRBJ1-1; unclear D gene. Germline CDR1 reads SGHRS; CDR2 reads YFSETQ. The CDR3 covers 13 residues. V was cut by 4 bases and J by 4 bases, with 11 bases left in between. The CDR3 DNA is TGCGCCAGCAGCCCCCCGGAGGGCACTGAAGCTTTCTTT. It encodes CASSPPEGTEAFF.

The CDR3 protein is CASSSDPGGGIQYF. The CDR3 DNA is TGCGCCAGCAGCTCTGACCCAGGGGGAGGCATTCAGTACTTC. V gene TRBV5-1 combines with J gene TRBJ2-4; possible D gene TRBD1, 7 bases. Germline V gene data show CDR1 as SGHRS and CDR2 as YFSETQ. This CDR3 has 14 amino acids. Trimming shortened V by 3 bases and J by 9 bases, and 16 bases separated the two germline ends. Filled out from reference TRBV5-1 and TRBJ2-4, the complete variable domain reads KAGVTQTPRYLIKTRGQQVTLSCSPISGHRSVSWYQQTPGQGLQFLFEYFSETQRNKGNFPGRFSGRQFSNSRSEMNVSTLELGDSALYLCASSSDPGGGIQYFGAGTRLSVL.

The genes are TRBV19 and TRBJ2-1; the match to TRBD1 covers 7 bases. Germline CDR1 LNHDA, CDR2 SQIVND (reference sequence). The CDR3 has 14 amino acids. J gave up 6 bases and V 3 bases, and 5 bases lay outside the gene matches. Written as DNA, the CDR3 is TGTGCCAGTAGTATTGGGGGACAGCGCAATGAGCAGTTCTTC. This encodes CASSIGGQRNEQFF.

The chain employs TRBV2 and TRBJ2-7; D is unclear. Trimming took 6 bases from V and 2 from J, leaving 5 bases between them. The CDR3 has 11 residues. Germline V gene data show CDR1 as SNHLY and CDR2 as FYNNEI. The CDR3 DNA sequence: TGTGCCAGCAGAAACCCCTACGAGCAGTACTTC. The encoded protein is CASRNPYEQYF.

In nucleotides, the CDR3 is TGTGCCAGCAGTTTGCCGACTCTAGCGGGAGGGCCAGTATACATTCAGTACTTC. Protein product: CASSLPTLAGGPVYIQYF. The V gene is TRBV28, the J gene TRBJ2-4; TRBD2 aligns across 12 bases. After removal of 3 bases from V and 8 bases from J, the junction contained 14 bases not matched to a gene. The CDR3 is 18 residues long. Per the germline V gene, CDR1 is MDHEN and CDR2 is SYDVKM.